This entry lists 12 T cell receptor beta chains sequenced from one sample in a study of shared clonotypes between healthy human individuals. Profiling relied on immunoSEQ multiplex PCR, and the TCRdb table lists in-frame clones only, not all of them. The sample contains about 2.4 million clones, roughly 93% of which appear only once. The sample was naive CD4+ T cells from PBMCs. Indicated subset: CD45RA+ positively selected. The receptors originated from a man aged 18 to 30 in good health. Some clones in this sample may be carry-over from other donors' samples.

This chain connects TRBV5-1 to TRBJ2-7; a weak D match, TRBD2 (6 bases). CDR3 length: 16 residues. Trimming took off 0 bases at V and 4 bases at J, with 17 bases between the two ends. Germline lookup yields CDR1 SGHRS and CDR2 YFSETQ. CDR3 residues: CASSLGSSSREYEQYF. Written as DNA, the CDR3 is TGCGCCAGCAGCTTGGGCTCCAGTTCGCGGGAATACGAGCAGTACTTC. Supplemented by reference TRBV5-1 and TRBJ2-7, the full variable domain reads KAGVTQTPRYLIKTRGQQVTLSCSPISGHRSVSWYQQTPGQGLQFLFEYFSETQRNKGNFPGRFSGRQFSNSRSEMNVSTLELGDSALYLCASSLGSSSREYEQYFGPGTRLTVT.

The rearrangement uses TRBV4-3 and TRBJ2-2; tentatively, D is TRBD2 (5 bases). Germline V gives CDR1 LGHNA, CDR2 YSLEER. The CDR3 sequence is 17 residues long. The V end was cut by 4 bases, the J end by 3 bases, with 18 bases between. CDR3 residues: CASSPRLTSSDTGELFF. DNA of the CDR3: TGCGCCAGCAGCCCCAGATTAACTAGTTCCGACACCGGGGAGCTGTTTTTT.

J is TRBJ2-5 and V is TRBV2; no definite D call. The ends were cut back, 3 bases at V and 2 bases at J, with 7 bases in the middle. CDR3 length: 13 amino acids. From germline, CDR1 is SNHLY and CDR2 FYNNEI. CDR3 nucleotide sequence: TGTGCCAGCAGTGATAACAGACAAGAGACCCAGTACTTC. Translation: CASSDNRQETQYF.

This chain links TRBV11-2 with TRBJ1-1, with 7 bases aligning to TRBD1. CDR3 size: 12 residues. Trimming at V came to 1 base and at J to 11 bases, leaving 4 bases not matched to a gene. Germline lookup yields CDR1 SGHAT and CDR2 FQNNGV. The CDR3 here is CASSLAPGGAFF. CDR3 DNA sequence: TGTGCCAGCAGCTTAGCACCAGGGGGGGCTTTCTTT.

As regards this clone: The sample contains more than one DNA sequence encoding this CDR3. The chain employs TRBV11-2 and TRBJ1-1; D unclear. Germline assignment: CDR1 SGHAT and CDR2 FQNNGV. Trimming took off 1 base at V and 1 base at J, with 1 base between the two ends. This CDR3 has 12 amino acids. The CDR3, as DNA: TGTGCCAGCAGCTTAGCGAACACTGAAGCTTTCTTT. The encoded protein is CASSLANTEAFF.

The V and J genes are TRBV27 and TRBJ2-2; 8 bases align to TRBD2. The CDR3 extends over 16 amino acids. V gave up 4 bases and J gave up 3 bases; unmatched junction bases: 7. CDR1 and CDR2 from the germline V gene are MNHEY and SMNVEV (reference sequence). The DNA of the CDR3 is TGTGCCAGCAGTTCCCGAGCGGGAGTATACACCGGGGAGCTGTTTTTT. Translating gives CASSSRAGVYTGELFF.

V and J are TRBV4-1 and TRBJ2-5; 12 positions match TRBD2. The germline CDR1 and CDR2 sequences are MGHRA and YSYEKL. The CDR3 runs 17 residues. Trimming took 4 bases from V and 4 from J; bases not matched to a gene: 10. The CDR3 coding sequence is TGCGCCAGCAGCCCCCGTCCCCCTAGCGGGGGGGCAGAGACCCAGTACTTC. Translation gives CASSPRPPSGGAETQYF.

In regard to this clone: Other nucleotide sequences from this sample produce the same CDR3. V and J are TRBV7-2 and TRBJ2-5; D is unresolved. The CDR3 spans 15 residues. Germline CDR1 and CDR2: SGHTA and FQGNSA. V lost 1 base, J lost 5 bases, and 14 bases lay in between. CDR3 in amino acids: CASSLGGSGGETQYF. The CDR3 nucleotides read TGTGCCAGCAGCTTAGGAGGTTCGGGTGGGGAGACCCAGTACTTC.

The genes are TRBV4-1 and TRBJ1-3; TRBD1 agrees at 7 bases. J was trimmed by 0 bases and V by 3 bases; bases with no gene match: 8. This CDR3 is built from 17 residues. Germline-derived CDR1 and CDR2 are MGHRA and YSYEKL. The CDR3 bases are TGCGCCAGCAGCCAGAACAGGGGCGATTACTCTGGAAACACCATATATTTT. Its translation is CASSQNRGDYSGNTIYF.

In nucleotides, the CDR3 is TGTGCCAGCACCTCGGGCCAGGGAGGTAATGAAAAACTGTTTTTT. It translates to CASTSGQGGNEKLFF. The V and J genes are TRBV28 and TRBJ1-4; D is perhaps TRBD1 (5 bases). Per the germline V gene, CDR1 is MDHEN and CDR2 is SYDVKM. V lost 7 bases to trimming and J lost 4 bases, with 16 bases between them. The CDR3 is made up of 15 amino acids.

This chain connects TRBV28 to TRBJ2-2; TRBD1 matches 8 bases. V was pared by 6 bases and J by 7 bases, with 10 bases of the junction left unmatched. The germline CDR1 and CDR2 sequences are MDHEN and SYDVKM. The CDR3 loop spans 15 amino acids. The CDR3 loop is CASRPAGGAGGELFF. CDR3 nucleotides: TGTGCCAGCAGGCCAGCAGGGGGCGCGGGCGGGGAGCTGTTTTTT.

J is TRBJ2-7 and V is TRBV15, with unresolved D. CDR3 length equals 15 residues. Deletions cut 0 bases from V and 6 bases from J, with 15 bases between. CDR1 is LNHNV, CDR2 YYDKDF, per germline (reference sequence). The CDR3 loop is CATSRDSLPSGEQYF. CDR3 nucleotide sequence: TGTGCCACCAGCAGAGACAGCCTCCCCTCGGGCGAGCAGTACTTC.